This T cell receptor beta chain was sequenced in a study of shared clonotypes between healthy human individuals. At the level of the study: The cohort had a couple of women and a few men, ages 18 to 49. Each donor's CD8 memory used one plate, CD8 naive two, each CD4 subset three.

It was CD45RO-negative cells, positively selected for CCR7, that made up naive CD8 cells, with terminally differentiated effector memory CD45RA+ cells excluded. CDR3 length: 14 residues. V was pared by 3 bases and J by 2 bases, with 10 bases between. Looked up from germline, CDR1 is MNHNS and CDR2 is SASEGT. Replicate PCRs from sorted subsets contained about 0.2 ug DNA, which is 29,000 or so T cell genomes. Profiled with immunoSEQ multiplex PCR; TCRdb holds only in-frame clones, not every one. The sample includes approximately 2,000,000 clones, 93% of them seen just once. The chain recombines TRBV6-1 with TRBJ1-2; D not certain. Sequenced: naive CD8+ T cells from PBMCs. This TCR was sampled from a man aged 18 to 30 in good health. Some clones in this sample may be carry-over from other donors' samples. The CDR3, as DNA: TGTGCCAGCAGTGAGGAAAGACGGAACTATGGCTACACCTTC. It codes for CASSEERRNYGYTF.